The 23 T cell receptor beta chains presented below share a single source sample, sequenced in a study of blood T cell repertoires in COVID-19 (TCRdb year 2020). The receptor library was made with the immunoSEQ multiplex PCR assay. TCRdb provides this immuneACCESS table in a form limited to in-frame rearrangements. Some clones are lacking; in checked studies, under half of them reflect an unresolved V gene, and why the rest are absent is not known. In all, the sample holds 300,000 to 400,000 clones, and about 88% of those were seen once. The ten largest clones add up to roughly 2.6% of the sample. Sequencing was carried out using PBMCs or T cells enriched from blood (not recorded which). These receptors were obtained from a man in his fifties or sixties who had recovered from COVID-19.

V and J are TRBV5-1 and TRBJ2-7; D might be TRBD1 (7 bases). Germline V gene data show CDR1 as SGHRS and CDR2 as YFSETQ. Trimming left V 4 bases short and J 1 base short, with 12 bases between. The CDR3 runs 14 residues. CDR3 in DNA: TGCGCCAGCAGCGCGGGACAGCAATCCTACGAGCAGTACTTC. It is translated as CASSAGQQSYEQYF.

This clone has only one observation. J is TRBJ1-1 and V is TRBV9; D is ambiguous. This CDR3 has 15 residues. V was pared by 3 bases and J by 0 bases, with 12 bases between. Germline V CDR1 and CDR2: SGDLS, YYNGEE. The CDR3 DNA is TGTGCCAGCAGCGACCAGGCCGGGATGAACACTGAAGCTTTCTTT. Translation gives CASSDQAGMNTEAFF.

This rearrangement joins TRBV5-1 to TRBJ2-1; 7 positions match TRBD2. The J segment lost 8 bases and the V segment lost 2 bases, leaving 1 base of the junction unmatched. The CDR3 extends over 12 amino acids. The germline V gene encodes CDR1 SGHRS and CDR2 YFSETQ. The CDR3, as DNA: TGCGCCAGCAGCTTCGCGGGGGATGAGCAGTTCTTC. The encoded protein is CASSFAGDEQFF. The full variable domain, in which reference TRBV5-1 and TRBJ2-1 provide the parts outside the CDR3, is KAGVTQTPRYLIKTRGQQVTLSCSPISGHRSVSWYQQTPGQGLQFLFEYFSETQRNKGNFPGRFSGRQFSNSRSEMNVSTLELGDSALYLCASSFAGDEQFFGPGTRLTVL.

V usage is TRBV20-1 and J usage is TRBJ2-7; D possibly corresponds to TRBD1 (6 bases). Trimming took off 3 bases at V and 0 bases at J, with 15 bases between the two ends. Germline V gives CDR1 DFQATT, CDR2 SNEGSKA (reference sequence). The CDR3 extends over 15 amino acids. Here the CDR3 reads CSASFSWGRSYEQYF. As DNA, the CDR3 is TGCAGTGCTAGTTTTTCTTGGGGGCGCTCCTACGAGCAGTACTTC.

The chain is built from TRBV3-1 (or the pseudogene TRBV3-2) and TRBJ2-1; no definite D call. This CDR3 region has 13 residues. Germline CDR1 LGHDT, CDR2 YNNKEL (reference sequence). V was cut by 1 base and J by 15 bases, with 16 bases left in between. CDR3 region: CASSQVREALRFF. In nucleotides, the CDR3 is TGTGCCAGCAGCCAAGTAAGAGAAGCCTTGCGGTTCTTC.

This chain uses TRBV10-2 with TRBJ1-1; weak D call: TRBD1 (6 bases). Germline V gives CDR1 WSHSY, CDR2 SAAADI. Trimming stripped 7 bases from V and 6 bases from J, with 18 bases between. The CDR3 loop spans 14 amino acids. The CDR3 DNA reads TGCGCCAGCACCTACGCCCCAGGGGACCCTGAAGCTTTCTTT. Its protein product is CASTYAPGDPEAFF.

The V gene is TRBV6-2 or TRBV6-3, the J gene TRBJ1-5, with D possibly TRBD1 on 5 matching bases. V was cut by 6 bases and J by 6 bases, with 15 bases left in between. The CDR3 is 14 residues long. Germline loops: CDR1 MNHEY, CDR2 SVGEGT. The CDR3 nucleotides are TGTGCCAGCAGCTCCGACAGAAGCTTTCAGCCCCAGCATTTT. Amino acids: CASSSDRSFQPQHF.

This chain connects TRBV6-5 to TRBJ1-6; no clear D gene. Trimming cost V 0 bases and J 6 bases, with 12 bases left between them. CDR3 size: 16 residues. CDR1 is MNHEY, CDR2 SVGAGI, per germline. The CDR3 loop is CASSYSAGAFNSPLHF. The CDR3 DNA reads TGTGCCAGCAGTTACTCTGCAGGTGCTTTTAATTCACCCCTCCACTTT.

The chain couples TRBV6-5 to TRBJ1-5; 9 bases line up with TRBD1. V lost 6 bases to trimming and J lost 4 bases; unmatched junction nucleotides: 4. The CDR3 is 14 residues long. CDR1 MNHEY and CDR2 SVGAGI come from the germline V gene. The CDR3 sequence is CASSTGQGNQPQHF. CDR3 bases: TGTGCCAGCAGCACGGGACAGGGTAATCAGCCCCAGCATTTT.

The rearrangement links TRBV5-1 to TRBJ2-7; D may be TRBD1 (6 bases). Trimming shortened V by 5 bases and J by 1 base, and 19 bases separated the two germline ends. Germline lookup yields CDR1 SGHRS and CDR2 YFSETQ. CDR3 length: 16 amino acids. CDR3 in DNA: TGCGCCAGCAGTCTTTCTGGACAGCCGAGTTCCTACGAGCAGTACTTC. Protein product: CASSLSGQPSSYEQYF.

V is TRBV27 and J is TRBJ2-7; TRBD2 is a possible D gene (6 bases). Germline V gene sequence: CDR1 MNHEY, CDR2 SMNVEV (reference sequence). Trimming removed 0 bases at V and 3 bases at J, with 12 bases between. The CDR3 is 15 residues long. CDR3 sequence reads: CASSLSNQRVYEQYF. The DNA for the CDR3 is TGTGCCAGCAGTTTATCGAACCAGCGGGTCTACGAGCAGTACTTC.

V usage is TRBV6-4 and J usage is TRBJ2-2, with 14 positions matching TRBD2. With 6 bases clipped from V and 2 bases from J, the junction kept 5 bases outside the gene matches. This CDR3 spans 17 amino acids. The germline V gene encodes CDR1 MRHNA and CDR2 SNTAGT. CDR3 nucleotides: TGTGCCAGCAGGACGACTAGCGGGGGGGCCAACACCGGGGAGCTGTTTTTT. It specifies CASRTTSGGANTGELFF.

The chain combines TRBV14 with TRBJ2-7, with TRBD1 matching 8 bases. This CDR3 has 13 residues. Germline V gives CDR1 SGHDN, CDR2 FVKESK. The V segment lost 7 bases and the J segment 5 bases; nucleotides outside the gene matches: 7. The CDR3 spells CASTWTGLDEQYF. The CDR3 bases are TGTGCCAGCACCTGGACAGGGTTGGACGAGCAGTACTTC.

The chain is built from TRBV6-5 and TRBJ1-2; unclear D gene. V shed 7 bases and J shed 4 bases, with 13 bases lying between them. Germline values: CDR1 MNHEY, CDR2 SVGAGI. The CDR3 length is 13 residues. CDR3 amino acids: CASTESGSYGYTF. CDR3 in DNA: TGTGCCAGCACCGAAAGCGGTAGCTATGGCTACACCTTC.

This sequence joins TRBV19 and TRBJ2-7, with a possible D match to TRBD1 (5 bases). This CDR3 is built from 15 residues. CDR1 LNHDA and CDR2 SQIVND come from the germline V gene (reference sequence). The V gene lost 3 bases and the J gene lost 3 bases, with 15 bases spanning the gap. CDR3: CASSIGYRRVYEQYF. In nucleotides, the CDR3 is TGTGCCAGTAGTATTGGGTACAGGAGAGTCTACGAGCAGTACTTC.

Concerning this clone itself: The sample has other DNA sequences that encode this CDR3 too. V and J are TRBV19 and TRBJ1-1, with D possibly matching TRBD1 (5 bases). The CDR3 runs 14 residues. Germline CDR1 is LNHDA and CDR2 is SQIVND (reference sequence). V lost 3 bases, J lost 0 bases, and 8 bases lay in between. The CDR3 loop is CASSIRGLNTEAFF. CDR3 coding DNA: TGTGCCAGTAGTATTAGGGGCCTGAACACTGAAGCTTTCTTT. Filled out from reference TRBV19 and TRBJ1-1, the complete variable domain reads DGGITQSPKYLFRKEGQNVTLSCEQNLNHDAMYWYRQDPGQGLRLIYYSQIVNDFQKGDIAEGYSVSREKKESFPLTVTSAQKNPTAFYLCASSIRGLNTEAFFGQGTRLTVV.

This clone was detected once. The rearrangement joins TRBV5-4 to TRBJ2-5; perhaps TRBD1 as D (6 bases). The V end was cut by 3 bases, the J end by 4 bases, with 13 bases between. In germline, CDR1 is SGHNT, CDR2 YYREEE (reference sequence). This CDR3 contains 14 residues. The CDR3 DNA reads TGTGCCAGCAGCTCCTCAGGGGTCCCAGAGACCCAGTACTTC. Its translation: CASSSSGVPETQYF.

About this clone itself: At one end, the junction sequence differs from germline, possibly due to a read error. The genes are TRBV19 and TRBJ2-1, with a tentative D call TRBD2 (5 bases). Germline V gene sequence: CDR1 LNHDA, CDR2 SQIVND (reference sequence). The CDR3 consists of 14 residues. CDR3 sequence: CASSIGGTFSEQFF. The CDR3 DNA sequence: TGTGCCAGTAGCATAGGAGGTACCTTTAGTGAGCAGTTCTTC.

This chain joins TRBV2 and TRBJ1-5; the match to TRBD1 covers 7 bases. Germline V gene lookup returns CDR1 SNHLY and CDR2 FYNNEI. The V and J ends lost 2 bases and 5 bases, in that order; junction bases with no gene match: 6. This CDR3 is 15 amino acids long. CDR3 loop: CASSERAGGDQPQHF. The CDR3 bases are TGTGCCAGCAGTGAAAGGGCAGGGGGTGATCAGCCCCAGCATTTT.

The rearrangement links TRBV7-2 to TRBJ2-1; 10 nucleotides align to TRBD2. From germline, CDR1 is SGHTA and CDR2 FQGNSA. CDR3 length equals 15 residues. The trim removed 5 bases at V and 9 bases at J, leaving 10 bases unmatched. The CDR3 is CASSTRTSGLAEQFF. CDR3 nucleotide sequence: TGTGCCAGCAGCACCCGGACTAGCGGCCTAGCTGAGCAGTTCTTC.

This chain connects TRBV7-9 to TRBJ1-4; the D is unclear. This CDR3 has 17 residues. From germline, CDR1 is SEHNR and CDR2 FQNEAQ (reference sequence). V lost 3 bases, J lost 0 bases, and 14 bases lay in between. CDR3 bases: TGTGCCAGCAGCTTCCGGGTGCCCGCTTCAACTAATGAAAAACTGTTTTTT. It is translated as CASSFRVPASTNEKLFF.

The V call is TRBV27, the J call TRBJ1-1, with D uncertain. V was cut by 2 bases and J by 0 bases, with 10 bases left in between. The V gene's germline CDR1 is MNHEY and CDR2 SMNVEV (reference sequence). The CDR3 covers 15 residues. The CDR3 coding sequence is TGTGCCAGCAGTTTAGGTGCCCGGTTGAACACTGAAGCTTTCTTT. Translated: CASSLGARLNTEAFF.

The J gene is TRBJ1-1, the V gene TRBV7-2; maybe TRBD1 (5 bases). CDR1 and CDR2 (germline): SGHTA, FQGNSA. The CDR3 covers 13 residues. Trimming removed 5 bases at V and 2 bases at J, with 9 bases between. This CDR3 is CASSQDSNTEAFF. CDR3 DNA sequence: TGTGCCAGCAGCCAAGACAGTAACACTGAAGCTTTCTTT. The variable domain in full, completed from reference TRBV7-2 and TRBJ1-1, reads GAGVSQSPSNKVTEKGKDVELRCDPISGHTALYWYRQSLGQGLEFLIYFQGNSAPDKSGLPSDRFSAERTGGSVSTLTIQRTQQEDSAVYLCASSQDSNTEAFFGQGTRLTVV.